These T cell receptor beta chains were read from a single sample in a study of blood T cell repertoires in COVID-19. Sequenced by immunoSEQ multiplex PCR; TCRdb stores in-frame clones only, minus some. The data contain about 120,000 clones, more than 75% of them seen just once; the ten biggest clones take up 3.9%. The source material was peripheral blood. The receptors originated from a man aged 55-75 years with acute or convalescent COVID-19. The CDR3 runs from the conserved cysteine through the conserved F or W. The order of the fields is clone size, V gene, D gene, J gene, CDR3 protein, CDR3 DNA. A D gene is named only where the DNA matches it firmly. For some rows the clone size is stated as once, few or many, or as a class when expanded; others skip it.

NA	TRBV2	NA	TRBJ2-1	CASSDAYYEQFF	TGTGCCAGCAGCGATGCGTACTATGAGCAGTTCTTC
NA	TRBV28	NA	TRBJ2-2	CASSSLGQNTGELFF	TGTGCCAGCAGTTCCCTGGGACAGAACACCGGGGAGCTGTTTTTT
NA	TRBV10-3	TRBD2	TRBJ2-3	CAISEGGSGTDTQYF	TGTGCCATCAGTGAGGGCGGGAGTGGCACAGATACGCAGTATTTT
once	TRBV9	TRBD2	TRBJ2-5	CASSGGLAETQYF	TGTGCCAGCAGCGGAGGACTAGCAGAGACCCAGTACTTC
few	TRBV9	TRBD2	TRBJ2-1	CASSGFGTSGSYNEQFF	TGTGCCAGCAGCGGATTTGGGACTAGCGGGAGTTACAATGAGCAGTTCTTC
NA	TRBV5-4	TRBD1	TRBJ1-1	CASSSGQTYTEAFF	TGTGCCAGCAGCTCGGGACAGACCTACACTGAAGCTTTCTTT
NA	TRBV2	TRBD1	TRBJ2-1	CASSEAGPGQGAPGEQFF	TGTGCCAGCAGTGAAGCGGGGCCGGGACAGGGGGCGCCGGGTGAGCAGTTCTTC
NA	TRBV3-1/TRBV3-2	TRBD2	TRBJ2-1	CASSPSPGLAGHDSYNEQFF	TGTGCCAGCAGCCCCTCTCCGGGACTAGCGGGACATGACTCCTACAATGAGCAGTTCTTC
once	TRBV27	TRBD2	TRBJ2-2	CASSFRLAPTGELFF	TGTGCCAGCAGTTTTAGACTAGCGCCTACCGGGGAGCTGTTTTTT
NA	TRBV7-2	NA	TRBJ2-1	CASSSTNFNEQFF	TGTGCCAGCAGCTCCACTAATTTCAATGAGCAGTTCTTC
NA	TRBV13	NA	TRBJ1-1	CASSRDGAFF	TGTGCCAGCAGCCGCGACGGGGCTTTCTTT
NA	TRBV10-3	NA	TRBJ2-7	CAITDVDKGFSYEQYF	TGTGCCATCACTGACGTGGACAAGGGTTTTTCCTACGAGCAGTACTTC
once	TRBV5-4	NA	TRBJ2-3	CASSRNTDTQYF	TGTGCCAGCAGCCGTAACACAGATACGCAGTATTTT
NA	TRBV7-9	NA	TRBJ2-2	CASSPWTEGGELFF	TGTGCCAGCAGCCCGTGGACGGAGGGCGGGGAGCTGTTTTTT
NA	TRBV29-1	TRBD1	TRBJ1-1	CSGERGPGTEAFF	TGCAGCGGAGAGAGGGGGCCAGGCACTGAAGCTTTCTTT
NA	TRBV19	NA	TRBJ2-4	CASTPPAKNIQYF	TGTGCCAGTACCCCCCCTGCCAAAAACATTCAGTACTTC
NA	TRBV6-6	NA	TRBJ1-1	CASKGDFRGTEAFF	TGTGCCAGCAAAGGGGACTTCAGAGGCACTGAAGCTTTCTTT
NA	TRBV27	NA	TRBJ1-1	CASSLSGTRIEAFF	TGTGCCAGCAGTTTATCGGGGACACGGATTGAAGCTTTCTTT
NA	TRBV7-6	TRBD1	TRBJ2-7	CASSSPWDRGSYEQYF	TGTGCCAGCAGCTCCCCCTGGGACAGGGGGTCCTACGAGCAGTACTTC
NA	TRBV19	TRBD1	TRBJ2-7	CASSPERQGGYEQYF	TGTGCCAGTAGTCCCGAACGACAGGGGGGATACGAGCAGTACTTC
NA	TRBV12-5	NA	TRBJ2-3	CASGTGTPQRGVQYF	TGTGCTAGTGGTACCGGGACTCCCCAGCGAGGGGTGCAGTATTTT
NA	TRBV12-3/TRBV12-4	TRBD2	TRBJ2-3	CASSQREQYF	TGTGCCAGCAGTCAGCGGGAGCAGTATTTT
NA	TRBV7-9	TRBD1	TRBJ2-6	CASRTDRVLSGANVLTF	TGTGCCAGCAGAACCGACAGGGTCCTCTCTGGGGCCAACGTCCTGACTTTC
NA	TRBV5-5	TRBD1	TRBJ1-5	CASSLGQGFNQPQHF	TGTGCCAGCAGCCTGGGACAGGGGTTCAATCAGCCCCAGCATTTT
NA	TRBV9	NA	TRBJ2-1	CASSVAGEGVEQFF	TGTGCCAGCAGCGTAGCGGGAGAGGGTGTTGAGCAGTTCTTC
NA	TRBV4-2	NA	TRBJ1-5	CASSQDHRASNQPQHF	TGTGCCAGCAGCCAAGATCACAGGGCTAGCAATCAGCCCCAGCATTTT
NA	TRBV7-2	TRBD1	TRBJ1-5	CASSPYGQGDNQPQHF	TGTGCCAGCAGCCCTTACGGACAGGGGGATAATCAGCCCCAGCATTTT
NA	TRBV11-2	TRBD2	TRBJ2-5	CASSPGGLLAGQETQYF	TGTGCCAGCAGTCCGGGGGGGTTACTAGCGGGACAAGAGACCCAGTACTTC
NA	TRBV6-1	NA	TRBJ2-5	CASSEGASLETQYF	TGTGCCAGCAGTGAAGGGGCCTCGTTAGAGACCCAGTACTTC
NA	TRBV7-2	NA	TRBJ1-1	CASSSHEGGQAFF	TGTGCCAGCAGCTCCCACGAGGGGGGGCAAGCTTTCTTT
NA	TRBV11-2	TRBD1	TRBJ1-2	CASSPPQGGIYGYTF	TGTGCCAGCAGCCCCCCCCAGGGGGGCATCTATGGCTACACCTTC
NA	TRBV6-4	NA	TRBJ1-5	CASSPDRNQPQHF	TGTGCCAGCAGTCCGGACAGAAATCAGCCCCAGCATTTT
NA	TRBV7-9	NA	TRBJ2-5	CASSPWTTAGQETQYF	TGTGCCAGCAGCCCATGGACCACGGCGGGCCAAGAGACCCAGTACTTC
NA	TRBV7-8	NA	TRBJ2-3	CASSFDTSTDTQYF	TGTGCCAGCAGCTTTGATACTAGCACAGATACGCAGTATTTT
NA	TRBV5-5	TRBD1	TRBJ2-7	CASSSGQPGSEQYF	TGTGCCAGCAGCTCGGGACAGCCGGGGAGCGAGCAGTACTTC
few	TRBV4-1	NA	TRBJ2-7	CASSPLGAGRFLGGEQYF	TGCGCCAGCAGCCCGTTAGGGGCCGGGAGATTTTTGGGGGGCGAGCAGTACTTC
NA	TRBV6-1	NA	TRBJ2-7	CASSEPTRKLSSYEQYF	TGTGCCAGCAGTGAACCAACTAGGAAACTAAGCTCCTACGAGCAGTACTTC
NA	TRBV7-2	NA	TRBJ1-1	CASSLSPGANTEAFF	TGTGCCAGCAGCTTAAGTCCAGGGGCGAACACTGAAGCTTTCTTT
NA	TRBV5-8	TRBD1	TRBJ2-7	CASSSTTGDEQYF	TGTGCCAGCAGCTCGACCACAGGGGACGAGCAGTACTTC
NA	TRBV7-2	NA	TRBJ2-3	CASRPQGRSTDTQYF	TGTGCCAGCAGGCCACAGGGAAGGTCTACAGATACGCAGTATTTT
NA	TRBV11-2	NA	TRBJ2-7	CASSPRDGGEQYF	TGTGCCAGCAGCCCTCGGGACGGGGGCGAGCAGTACTTC
NA	TRBV21-1	NA	TRBJ1-6	CASWSYSYNSPLHF	TGTGCCAGCTGGTCCTACTCCTATAATTCACCCCTCCACTTT
NA	TRBV24-1	TRBD1	TRBJ1-4	CATSGEKTGATNEKLFF	TGTGCCACCAGTGGAGAAAAAACAGGGGCCACTAATGAAAAACTGTTTTTT
NA	TRBV19	NA	TRBJ1-5	CATRGSEEQPQHF	TGTGCAACTAGGGGGTCGGAGGAGCAGCCCCAGCATTTT
NA	TRBV19	NA	TRBJ1-1	CASSRLRDYNDEAFF	TGTGCCAGTAGTAGGCTTCGGGACTACAACGACGAAGCTTTCTTT
NA	TRBV18	TRBD2	TRBJ2-1	CASSPLAGSSYNEQFF	TGTGCCAGCTCACCCTTAGCGGGGAGCTCCTACAATGAGCAGTTCTTC
NA	TRBV21-1	NA	TRBJ2-1	CASSTKPLRDRGVRNEQFF	TGTGCCAGCAGCACGAAGCCCCTCCGGGACAGGGGAGTACGGAATGAGCAGTTCTTC
NA	TRBV11-3	TRBD1	TRBJ2-7	CASSQGAGPSYEQYF	TGTGCCAGCAGCCAGGGGGCAGGTCCGTCCTACGAGCAGTACTTC
NA	TRBV5-1	TRBD1	TRBJ2-5	CASSPLVDRGLETQYF	TGCGCCAGCAGCCCCCTCGTCGACAGGGGGCTGGAGACCCAGTACTTC